A selection of T cell receptor beta chains follows, all from one sample in a study of blood T cell repertoires in COVID-19. Some clones are missing from TCRdb's copy, which holds only in-frame ones; the method was immunoSEQ multiplex PCR. The repertoire includes about 290,000 clones, about 85% of them detected once, and around 4.2% sits in the top ten. Sequencing was done on a sample of peripheral blood. The receptors originated from a woman between 50 and 59 years old with active or convalescent COVID-19. CDR3s include the opening cysteine and the closing phenylalanine or tryptophan. The order of the fields is J gene, clone size, V gene, D gene, CDR3 protein, CDR3 DNA. The D gene is left open where the match is weak. Clone size is not always given. Where it is, it says once, few, many or a class for expanded clones.

>TRBJ1-6|-|TRBV7-9|-
CASSFPGDAPLHF
TGTGCCAGCAGCTTCCCCGGGGATGCACCCCTCCACTTT
>TRBJ1-3|-|TRBV2|-
CASSFSVKGNTIYF
TGTGCCAGCAGTTTCAGTGTAAAGGGAAACACCATATATTTT
>TRBJ1-3|-|TRBV16|-
CASSRWPGQPSSGNTIYF
TGTGCCAGCAGCCGTTGGCCAGGACAGCCGAGCTCTGGAAACACCATATATTTT
>TRBJ2-5|once|TRBV9|-
CASSVATASDQETQYF
TGTGCCAGCAGCGTAGCAACAGCCTCGGACCAAGAGACCCAGTACTTC
>TRBJ2-1|-|TRBV27|TRBD1
CASRRTGRSEQFF
TGTGCCAGCAGGAGGACAGGGAGGAGTGAGCAGTTCTTC
>TRBJ2-7|-|TRBV13|TRBD1
CASSRGQGDYEQYF
TGTGCCAGCAGCCGGGGACAGGGAGACTACGAGCAGTACTTC
>TRBJ1-1|-|TRBV28|-
CASSATGVLTEAFF
TGTGCCAGCAGTGCGACAGGAGTCCTCACTGAAGCTTTCTTT
>TRBJ2-7|-|TRBV3-1/TRBV3-2|-
CASSQLLFSYEQYF
TGTGCCAGCAGCCAACTCCTTTTCTCCTACGAGCAGTACTTC
>TRBJ1-5|-|TRBV12-3/TRBV12-4|-
CASSFGEDQPQHF
TGTGCCAGCAGTTTCGGGGAAGATCAGCCCCAGCATTTT
>TRBJ2-5|-|TRBV5-1|-
CASSLRGQETQYF
TGCGCCAGCAGCTTAAGGGGGCAAGAGACCCAGTACTTC